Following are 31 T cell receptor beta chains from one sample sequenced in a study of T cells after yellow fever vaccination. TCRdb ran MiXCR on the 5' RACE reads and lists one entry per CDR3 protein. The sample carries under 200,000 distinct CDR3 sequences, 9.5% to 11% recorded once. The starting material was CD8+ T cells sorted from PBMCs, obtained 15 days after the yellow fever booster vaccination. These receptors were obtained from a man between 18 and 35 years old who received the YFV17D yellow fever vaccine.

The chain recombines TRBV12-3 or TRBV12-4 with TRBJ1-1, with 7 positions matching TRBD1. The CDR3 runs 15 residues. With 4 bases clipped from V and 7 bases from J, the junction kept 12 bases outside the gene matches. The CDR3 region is CASSSVYGTAVEAFF. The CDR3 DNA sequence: TGTGCCAGCAGTTCCGTTTACGGGACAGCGGTTGAAGCTTTCTTT.

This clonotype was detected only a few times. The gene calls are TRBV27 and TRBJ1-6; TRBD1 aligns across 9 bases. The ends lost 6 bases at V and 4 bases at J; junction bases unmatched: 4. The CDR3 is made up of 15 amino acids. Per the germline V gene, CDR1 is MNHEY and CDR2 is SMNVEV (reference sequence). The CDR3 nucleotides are TGTGCCAGCAGGGGACAGGGTATTTATAATTCACCCCTCCACTTT. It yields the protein CASRGQGIYNSPLHF.

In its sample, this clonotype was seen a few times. CDR3 sequence: CASSHHLGSQPQHF. The DNA for the CDR3 is TGCGCCAGCAGCCATCACCTGGGCAGTCAGCCCCAGCATTTT. The rearrangement joins TRBV4-1 to TRBJ1-5; D remains ambiguous. The CDR3 spans 14 residues. CDR1 and CDR2 (germline): MGHRA, YSYEKL. V was clipped by 3 bases and J by 6 bases, with 12 bases between them.

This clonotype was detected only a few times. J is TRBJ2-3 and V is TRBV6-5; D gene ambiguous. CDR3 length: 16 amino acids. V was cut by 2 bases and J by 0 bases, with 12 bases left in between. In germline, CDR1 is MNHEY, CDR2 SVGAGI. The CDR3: CASSYGSLRSTDTQYF. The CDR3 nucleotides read TGTGCCAGCAGTTACGGCAGCCTACGGAGCACAGATACGCAGTATTTT.

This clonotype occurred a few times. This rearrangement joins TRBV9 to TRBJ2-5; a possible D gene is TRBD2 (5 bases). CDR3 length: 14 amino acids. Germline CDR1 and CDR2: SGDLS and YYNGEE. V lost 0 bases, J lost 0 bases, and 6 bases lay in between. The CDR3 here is CASSVDGNQETQYF. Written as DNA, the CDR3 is TGTGCCAGCAGCGTAGACGGGAACCAAGAGACCCAGTACTTC.

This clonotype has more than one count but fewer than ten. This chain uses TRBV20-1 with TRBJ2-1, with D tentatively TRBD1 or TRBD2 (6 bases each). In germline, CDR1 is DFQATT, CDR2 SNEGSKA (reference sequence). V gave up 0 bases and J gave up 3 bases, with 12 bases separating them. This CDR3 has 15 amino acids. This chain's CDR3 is CSARDLGGNYNEQFF. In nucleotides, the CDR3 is TGCAGTGCTAGAGATTTGGGGGGCAACTACAATGAGCAGTTCTTC.

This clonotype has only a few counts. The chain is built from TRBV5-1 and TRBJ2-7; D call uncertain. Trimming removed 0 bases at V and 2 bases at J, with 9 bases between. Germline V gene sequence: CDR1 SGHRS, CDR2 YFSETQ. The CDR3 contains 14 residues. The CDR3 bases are TGCGCCAGCAGCTTGGCTAGTTTTCCCTACGAGCAGTACTTC. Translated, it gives CASSLASFPYEQYF.

DNA for the CDR3: TGTGCCAGCAGCCAAGATGTCGGACTAGCGGGGGGCACAGATACGCAGTATTTT. Its protein product is CASSQDVGLAGGTDTQYF. This chain uses TRBV3-1 with TRBJ2-3; 13 bases map to TRBD2. The germline V gene has CDR1 LGHDT and CDR2 YNNKEL (reference sequence). V shed 0 bases, J shed 1 base, and the junction held 4 bases outside the gene matches. The length of the CDR3 is 18 residues.

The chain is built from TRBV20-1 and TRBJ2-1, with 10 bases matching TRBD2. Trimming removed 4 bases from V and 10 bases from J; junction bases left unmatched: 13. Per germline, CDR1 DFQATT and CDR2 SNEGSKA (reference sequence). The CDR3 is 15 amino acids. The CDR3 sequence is CSAKASGGPLEEQFF. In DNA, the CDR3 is TGCAGTGCTAAGGCTAGCGGGGGCCCCCTGGAAGAGCAGTTCTTC.

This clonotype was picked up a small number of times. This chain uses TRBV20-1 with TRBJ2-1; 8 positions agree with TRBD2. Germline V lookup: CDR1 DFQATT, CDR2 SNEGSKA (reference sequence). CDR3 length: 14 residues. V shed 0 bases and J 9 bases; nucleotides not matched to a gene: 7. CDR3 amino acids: CSARDRRGGGEQFF. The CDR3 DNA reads TGCAGTGCTAGAGATCGACGGGGGGGCGGTGAGCAGTTCTTC.

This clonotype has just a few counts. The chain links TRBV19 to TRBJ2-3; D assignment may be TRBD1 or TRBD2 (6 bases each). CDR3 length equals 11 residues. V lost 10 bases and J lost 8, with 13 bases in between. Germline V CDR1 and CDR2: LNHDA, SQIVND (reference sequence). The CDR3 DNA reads TGTGCCACCCAAGGAGGGGGTACGCAGTATTTT. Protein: CATQGGGTQYF.

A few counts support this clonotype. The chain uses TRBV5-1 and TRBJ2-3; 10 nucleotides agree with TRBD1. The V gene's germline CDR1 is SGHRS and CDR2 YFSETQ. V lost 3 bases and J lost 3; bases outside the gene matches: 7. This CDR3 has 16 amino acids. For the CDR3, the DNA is TGCGCCAGCAGCTCGAGGGACAGGGGAAGGACAGATACGCAGTATTTT. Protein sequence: CASSSRDRGRTDTQYF. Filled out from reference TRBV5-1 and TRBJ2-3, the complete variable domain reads KAGVTQTPRYLIKTRGQQVTLSCSPISGHRSVSWYQQTPGQGLQFLFEYFSETQRNKGNFPGRFSGRQFSNSRSEMNVSTLELGDSALYLCASSSRDRGRTDTQYFGPGTRLTVL.

The CDR3 region is CASSFGGGAPTGELFF. CDR3 nucleotides: TGTGCCAGCAGTTTTGGCGGGGGGGCTCCCACCGGGGAGCTGTTTTTT. The chain carries TRBV12-3 or TRBV12-4 and TRBJ2-2; the match to TRBD2 covers 9 bases. This CDR3 has 16 amino acids. With 3 bases clipped from V and 4 bases from J, the junction kept 6 bases outside the gene matches.

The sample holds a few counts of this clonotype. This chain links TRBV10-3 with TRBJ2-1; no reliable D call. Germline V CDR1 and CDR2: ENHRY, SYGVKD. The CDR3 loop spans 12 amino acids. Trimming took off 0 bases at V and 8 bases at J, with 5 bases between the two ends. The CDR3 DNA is TGTGCCATCAGTGAGTCGGGTTATGAGCAGTTCTTC. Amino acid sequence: CAISESGYEQFF.

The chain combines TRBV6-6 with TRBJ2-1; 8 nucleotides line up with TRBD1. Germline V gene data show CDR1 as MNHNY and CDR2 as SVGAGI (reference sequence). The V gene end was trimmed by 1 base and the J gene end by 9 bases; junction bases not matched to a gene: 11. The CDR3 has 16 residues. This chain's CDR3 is CASSYWLQGEGSEQFF. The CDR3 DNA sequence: TGTGCCAGCAGTTACTGGTTACAGGGGGAAGGTAGTGAGCAGTTCTTC.

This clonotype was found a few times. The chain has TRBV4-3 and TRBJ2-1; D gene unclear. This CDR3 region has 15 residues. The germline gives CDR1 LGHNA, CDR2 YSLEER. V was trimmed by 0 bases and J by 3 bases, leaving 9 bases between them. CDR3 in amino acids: CASSQDRNSYNEQFF. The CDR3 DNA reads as TGCGCCAGCAGCCAAGATAGGAACAGCTACAATGAGCAGTTCTTC.

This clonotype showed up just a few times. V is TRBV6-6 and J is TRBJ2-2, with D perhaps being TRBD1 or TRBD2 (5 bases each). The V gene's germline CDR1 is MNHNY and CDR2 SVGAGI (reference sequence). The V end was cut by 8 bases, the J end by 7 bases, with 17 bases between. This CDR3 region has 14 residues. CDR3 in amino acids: CASRTRGLFGELFF. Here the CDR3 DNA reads TGTGCCAGCCGGACACGGGGTTTGTTCGGGGAGCTGTTTTTT.

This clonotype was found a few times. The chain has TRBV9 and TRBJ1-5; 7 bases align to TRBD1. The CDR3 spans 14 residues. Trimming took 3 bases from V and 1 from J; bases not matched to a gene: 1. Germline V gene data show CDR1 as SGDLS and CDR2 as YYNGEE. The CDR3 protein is CASSEQGSNQPQHF. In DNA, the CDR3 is TGTGCCAGCAGCGAACAGGGGAGCAATCAGCCCCAGCATTTT.

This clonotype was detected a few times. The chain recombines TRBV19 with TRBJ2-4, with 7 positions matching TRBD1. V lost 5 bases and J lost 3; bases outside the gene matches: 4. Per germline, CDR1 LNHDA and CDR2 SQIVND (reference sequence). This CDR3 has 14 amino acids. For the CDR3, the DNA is TGTGCCAGTAGTTATTCAGGGGGCAAAAACATTCAGTACTTC. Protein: CASSYSGGKNIQYF.

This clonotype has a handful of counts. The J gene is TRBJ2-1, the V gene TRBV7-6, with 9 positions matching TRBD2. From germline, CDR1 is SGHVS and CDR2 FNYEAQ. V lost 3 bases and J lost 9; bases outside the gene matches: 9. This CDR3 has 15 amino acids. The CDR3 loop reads CASSLSGTSRGEQFF. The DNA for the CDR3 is TGTGCCAGCAGCTTGTCCGGGACTAGCCGCGGTGAGCAGTTCTTC.

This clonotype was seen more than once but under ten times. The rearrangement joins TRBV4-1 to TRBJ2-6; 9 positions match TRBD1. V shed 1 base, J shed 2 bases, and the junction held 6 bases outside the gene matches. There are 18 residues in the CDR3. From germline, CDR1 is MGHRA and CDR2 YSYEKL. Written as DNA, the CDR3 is TGCGCCAGCAGCCAAGTTGGGACAGGGTTCACTGGGGCCAACGTCCTGACTTTC. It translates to CASSQVGTGFTGANVLTF.

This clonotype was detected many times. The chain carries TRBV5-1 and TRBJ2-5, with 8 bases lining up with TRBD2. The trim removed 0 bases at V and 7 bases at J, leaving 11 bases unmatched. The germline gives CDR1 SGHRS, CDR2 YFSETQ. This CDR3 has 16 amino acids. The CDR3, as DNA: TGCGCCAGCAGCTTGGCCGGTAGCGGGGCAAGGAGGACCCAGTACTTC. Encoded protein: CASSLAGSGARRTQYF.

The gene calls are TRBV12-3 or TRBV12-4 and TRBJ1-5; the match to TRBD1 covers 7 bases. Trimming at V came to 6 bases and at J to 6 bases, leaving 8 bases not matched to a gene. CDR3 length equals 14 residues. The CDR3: CASRITTGSQPQHF. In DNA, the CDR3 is TGTGCCAGCAGGATCACGACAGGGAGTCAGCCCCAGCATTTT.

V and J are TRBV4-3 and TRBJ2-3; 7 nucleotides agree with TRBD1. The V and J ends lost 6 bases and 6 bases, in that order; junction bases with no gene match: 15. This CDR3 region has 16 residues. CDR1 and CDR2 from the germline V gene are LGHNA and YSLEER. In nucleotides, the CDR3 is TGCGCCAGCAGTCCTTCGGCGGCCAGGGGGATGGATACGCAGTATTTT. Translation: CASSPSAARGMDTQYF.

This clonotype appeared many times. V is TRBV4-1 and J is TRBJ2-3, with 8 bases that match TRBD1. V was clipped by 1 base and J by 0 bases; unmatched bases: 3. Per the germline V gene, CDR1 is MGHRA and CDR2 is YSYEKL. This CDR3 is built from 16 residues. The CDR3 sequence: CASSQGQGASTDTQYF. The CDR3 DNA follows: TGCGCCAGCAGCCAAGGTCAGGGGGCTAGCACAGATACGCAGTATTTT.

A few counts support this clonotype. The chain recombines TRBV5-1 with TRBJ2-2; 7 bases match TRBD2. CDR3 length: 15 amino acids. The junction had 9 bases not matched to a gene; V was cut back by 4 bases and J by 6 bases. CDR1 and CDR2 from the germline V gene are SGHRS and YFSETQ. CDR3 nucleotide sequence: TGCGCCAGCAGCCCGTCGGCGGGGGAGGCCGGGGAGCTGTTTTTT. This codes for CASSPSAGEAGELFF.

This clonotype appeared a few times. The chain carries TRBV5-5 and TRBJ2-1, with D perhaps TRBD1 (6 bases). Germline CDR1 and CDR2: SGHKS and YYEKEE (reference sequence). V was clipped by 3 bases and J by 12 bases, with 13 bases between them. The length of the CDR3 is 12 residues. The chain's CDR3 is CASSSSGTWQFF. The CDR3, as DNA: TGTGCCAGCAGCTCTAGTGGGACATGGCAGTTCTTC.

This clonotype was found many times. The DNA for the CDR3 is TGTGCCAGCAGCCCAGGACAGGGGAATCAGCCCCAGCATTTT. Protein product: CASSPGQGNQPQHF. This chain uses TRBV5-6 with TRBJ1-5; 9 positions agree with TRBD1. Losses at the gene ends were 4 bases for V and 4 bases for J; bases not matched to a gene: 3. CDR1 is SGHDT, CDR2 YYEEEE, per germline. The CDR3 runs 14 residues.

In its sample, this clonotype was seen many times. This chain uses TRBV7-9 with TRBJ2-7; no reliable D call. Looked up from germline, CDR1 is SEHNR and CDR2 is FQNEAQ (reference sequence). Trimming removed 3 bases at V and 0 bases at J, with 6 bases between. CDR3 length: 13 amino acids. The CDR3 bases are TGTGCCAGCAGCTTTCGGTCCTCCTACGAGCAGTACTTC. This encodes CASSFRSSYEQYF.

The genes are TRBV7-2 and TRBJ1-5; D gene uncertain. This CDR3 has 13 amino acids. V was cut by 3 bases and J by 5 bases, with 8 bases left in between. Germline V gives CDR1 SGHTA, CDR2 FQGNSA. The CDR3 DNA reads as TGTGCCAGCAGCTTTGGCGGAGATCAGCCCCAGCATTTT. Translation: CASSFGGDQPQHF.

CDR3 protein: CASSTLQGNLLFF. For the CDR3, the DNA is TGCGCCAGCAGCACCCTACAGGGGAATTTGCTGTTTTTT. V and J are TRBV4-3 and TRBJ1-4; TRBD1 agrees at 7 bases. The CDR3 length is 13 residues. V lost 5 bases, J lost 14 bases, and 11 bases stayed unmatched. From germline, CDR1 is LGHNA and CDR2 YSLEER.